This T cell receptor beta chain was captured in a study of technical replicates of blood from a handful of donors. The assay was immunoSEQ multiplex PCR, and TCRdb's table has in-frame clones only and misses some. The sample holds over 85,000 clones, approximately 96% seen once. The V and J ends lost 1 base and 5 bases respectively, with 8 bases between them. CDR1 is GTSNPN and CDR2 is SVGIG in the germline V gene (reference sequence). This CDR3 contains 12 residues. The clonotype originates from a human donor in good health. Sequences were obtained from T cells isolated from PBMCs. This chain connects TRBV30 to TRBJ1-1; D not certain. CDR3 DNA sequence: TGTGCCTGGAGTGGCTTAGAAACTGAAGCTTTCTTT. Residues: CAWSGLETEAFF. Full variable domain (rest looked up from reference TRBV30 and TRBJ1-1): SQTIHQWPATLVQPVGSPLSLECTVEGTSNPNLYWYRQAAGRGLQLLFYSVGIGQISSEVPQNLSASRPQDRQFILSSKKLLLSDSGFYLCAWSGLETEAFFGQGTRLTVV.